These 17 T cell receptor beta chains originate from one sample sequenced in a study of blood T cell repertoires in COVID-19. Using immunoSEQ multiplex PCR, the repertoire was profiled, and TCRdb retains in-frame clones only, with some absent. The sample gives 200,000 to 300,000 clones, 81% of which show up once; approximately 7.5% is in the top ten. The sample consisted of peripheral blood. The receptors shown here come from a woman older than 75 with COVID-19, enrolled during active disease.

A few counts support this clone. The chain combines TRBV5-4 with TRBJ1-6; D gene unclear. CDR3 length: 14 residues. Germline CDR1 is SGHNT and CDR2 is YYREEE (reference sequence). V gave up 0 bases and J gave up 9 bases, with 10 bases separating them. The DNA for the CDR3 is TGTGCCAGCAGCTTGGTGGCAACCCGTTCACCCCTCCACTTT. Amino acid sequence: CASSLVATRSPLHF.

This clone was counted a few times. V and J are TRBV28 and TRBJ1-5; unclear D gene. V lost 6 bases to trimming and J lost 3 bases, with 6 bases between them. Germline lookup yields CDR1 MDHEN and CDR2 SYDVKM. This CDR3 region has 12 residues. The CDR3, as DNA: TGTGCCAGCAGGCCAGTCAATCAGCCCCAGCATTTT. It specifies CASRPVNQPQHF.

The V gene is TRBV15, the J gene TRBJ1-4; D unclear. Trimming took 1 base from V and 0 from J, leaving 9 bases between them. Per the germline V gene, CDR1 is LNHNV and CDR2 is YYDKDF (reference sequence). This CDR3 has 16 residues. CDR3 amino acids: CATSRGPRATNEKLFF. CDR3 in DNA: TGTGCCACCAGCAGAGGCCCCCGAGCAACTAATGAAAAACTGTTTTTT.

The gene calls are TRBV5-1 and TRBJ2-3; tentative D call: TRBD1 (5 bases). Germline loops: CDR1 SGHRS, CDR2 YFSETQ. Trimming removed 0 bases at V and 6 bases at J, with 11 bases between. This CDR3 has 14 amino acids. The CDR3 sequence: CASSLDRSGDTQYF. The DNA for the CDR3 is TGCGCCAGCAGCTTGGACAGGTCTGGGGATACGCAGTATTTT.

This rearrangement joins TRBV7-3 to TRBJ1-1; D ambiguous. Germline-derived CDR1 and CDR2 are SGHTA and FQGTGA. The length of the CDR3 is 13 residues. The V end was cut by 2 bases, the J end by 2 bases, with 6 bases between. Here the CDR3 reads CASSLGHNTEAFF. DNA for the CDR3: TGTGCCAGCAGCTTAGGGCATAACACTGAAGCTTTCTTT.

The V call is TRBV7-9, the J call TRBJ1-6; no clear D. Trimming cost V 2 bases and J 9 bases, with 5 bases left between them. The CDR3 spans 12 residues. The V gene's germline CDR1 is SEHNR and CDR2 FQNEAQ (reference sequence). The CDR3 DNA follows: TGTGCCAGCAGCTTAAAGAGTTCACCCCTCCACTTT. Its protein is CASSLKSSPLHF.

V gene TRBV7-2 combines with J gene TRBJ1-2; D is undetermined. V dropped 2 bases and J dropped 2 bases, with 9 bases sitting between them. Germline values: CDR1 SGHTA, CDR2 FQGNSA. CDR3 length: 14 amino acids. The CDR3 spells CASSLRGSNYGYTF. The CDR3 DNA sequence: TGTGCCAGCAGCTTACGAGGGTCCAACTATGGCTACACCTTC. Using reference TRBV7-2 and TRBJ1-2 for the parts outside the CDR3, the full variable domain is GAGVSQSPSNKVTEKGKDVELRCDPISGHTALYWYRQSLGQGLEFLIYFQGNSAPDKSGLPSDRFSAERTGGSVSTLTIQRTQQEDSAVYLCASSLRGSNYGYTFGSGTRLTVV.

This rearrangement joins TRBV5-4 to TRBJ1-1, with D tentatively TRBD1 (6 bases). CDR1 SGHNT and CDR2 YYREEE come from the germline V gene (reference sequence). The V end lost 6 bases, the J end lost 11 bases, and 20 bases lay between the germline ends. The CDR3 totals 13 residues. The CDR3 here is CASTLGRGLGAFF. DNA of the CDR3: TGTGCCAGCACCCTGGGGCGGGGGCTGGGGGCTTTCTTT.

The chain uses TRBV6-5 and TRBJ2-5; 8 nucleotides agree with TRBD2. Trimming removed 0 bases from V and 5 bases from J; junction bases left unmatched: 8. Germline CDR1 and CDR2: MNHEY and SVGAGI. This CDR3 has 16 residues. The CDR3 loop is CASSYSTAGARETQYF. The CDR3 nucleotides are TGTGCCAGCAGTTACTCGACAGCGGGGGCCAGGGAGACCCAGTACTTC.

V usage is TRBV7-9 and J usage is TRBJ1-1; no reliable D call. Germline lookup yields CDR1 SEHNR and CDR2 FQNEAQ (reference sequence). This CDR3 contains 14 residues. The V and J ends lost 1 base and 7 bases respectively, with 13 bases between them. This CDR3 reads CASSLGLSTDEAFF. The CDR3 DNA follows: TGTGCCAGCAGCTTAGGCCTCTCAACAGATGAAGCTTTCTTT.

V gene TRBV4-3 combines with J gene TRBJ2-5, with 11 bases identical to TRBD2. The germline CDR1 and CDR2 sequences are LGHNA and YSLEER. The V gene end was trimmed by 3 bases and the J gene end by 5 bases; junction bases not matched to a gene: 5. The CDR3 loop spans 15 amino acids. The CDR3 nucleotides are TGCGCCAGCAGCCAGCTAGCGGGAGGTTCGGAGACCCAGTACTTC. Translation: CASSQLAGGSETQYF.

J is TRBJ1-1 and V is TRBV7-2; D gene unclear. Germline V gene sequence: CDR1 SGHTA, CDR2 FQGNSA. V was trimmed by 6 bases and J by 2 bases, leaving 10 bases between them. The CDR3 loop spans 13 amino acids. CDR3: CASRLRINTEAFF. The CDR3 bases are TGTGCCAGCAGGTTGAGGATTAACACTGAAGCTTTCTTT.

The chain is built from TRBV11-2 and TRBJ1-2, with 11 bases identical to TRBD1. The germline V gene has CDR1 SGHAT and CDR2 FQNNGV. J lost 5 bases, V lost 4 bases, and 9 bases had no gene match. The CDR3 extends over 16 amino acids. This CDR3 reads CASSSPGQGVGYGYTF. The CDR3 DNA reads as TGTGCCAGCAGCTCGCCGGGACAGGGGGTTGGGTATGGCTACACCTTC. Variable domain in full (rest from reference TRBV11-2 and TRBJ1-2): EAGVAQSPRYKIIEKRQSVAFWCNPISGHATLYWYQQILGQGPKLLIQFQNNGVVDDSQLPKDRFSAERLKGVDSTLKIQPAKLEDSAVYLCASSSPGQGVGYGYTFGSGTRLTVV.

V gene TRBV18 combines with J gene TRBJ1-2; TRBD1 matches 8 bases. This CDR3 contains 14 residues. CDR1 and CDR2 from the germline V gene are KGHSH and LQKENI. V was pared by 8 bases and J by 5 bases, with 10 bases of the junction left unmatched. CDR3 DNA: TGTGCCAGCCAGGACAGGGCTGTGGAGTATGGCTACACCTTC. Its translation is CASQDRAVEYGYTF. Together with reference TRBV18 and TRBJ1-2, the CDR3 gives the full variable domain: NAGVMQNPRHLVRRRGQEARLRCSPMKGHSHVYWYRQLPEEGLKFMVYLQKENIIDESGMPKERFSAEFPKEGPSILRIQQVVRGDSAAYFCASQDRAVEYGYTFGSGTRLTVV.

This clone was detected once. V is TRBV11-3 and J is TRBJ2-5; D remains unclear. Per the germline V gene, CDR1 is SGHNT and CDR2 is YENEEA. The CDR3 is made up of 14 amino acids. With 1 base removed from V and 1 base from J, the gap between germline ends came to 7 bases. Written as DNA, the CDR3 is TGTGCCAGCAGCTTAGGCGGCAGCCAAGAGACCCAGTACTTC. Residues: CASSLGGSQETQYF.

This sequence joins TRBV29-1 and TRBJ1-2; D remains ambiguous. The CDR3 runs to 12 residues. Germline CDR1 and CDR2: SQVTM and ANQGSEA. Trimming took 4 bases from V and 6 from J, leaving 12 bases between them. This chain's CDR3 is CSVVTLRDGYTF. The CDR3, as DNA: TGCAGCGTTGTTACTTTGCGAGATGGCTACACCTTC.

The chain links TRBV13 to TRBJ1-1, with D maybe TRBD1 (5 bases). CDR3 length: 15 residues. Trimming shortened V by 5 bases and J by 1 base, and 14 bases separated the two germline ends. Germline CDR1 reads PRHDT; CDR2 reads FYEKMQ (reference sequence). In DNA form, the CDR3 reads TGTGCCAGCAGCGAGTACAGGTCGGGGAACACTGAAGCTTTCTTT. Protein sequence: CASSEYRSGNTEAFF.